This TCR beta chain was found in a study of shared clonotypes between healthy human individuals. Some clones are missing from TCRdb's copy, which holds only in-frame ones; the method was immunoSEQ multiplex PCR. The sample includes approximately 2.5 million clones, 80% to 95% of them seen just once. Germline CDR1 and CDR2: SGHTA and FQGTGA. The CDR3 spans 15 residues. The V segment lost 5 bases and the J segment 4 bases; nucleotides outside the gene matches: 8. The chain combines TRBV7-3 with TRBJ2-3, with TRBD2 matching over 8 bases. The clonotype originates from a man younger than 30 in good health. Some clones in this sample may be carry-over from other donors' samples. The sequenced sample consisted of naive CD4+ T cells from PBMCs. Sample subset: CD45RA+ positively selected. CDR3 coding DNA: TGTGCCAGCAGCCCTGTAAGCGGGAGTCCAGATACGCAGTATTTT. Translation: CASSPVSGSPDTQYF.